This paragraph reports one T cell receptor beta chain. The antigen this receptor binds is unknown. The input lacks base qualities; no much larger clone sits a single base away. The method was the immunoSEQ multiplex PCR assay. For the multiplex PCR, a mixture combining 60 forward primers for TCR Vbeta segments and 13 reverse primers for TCR Jbeta segments was used. The CDR3 region of rearranged TCR beta genes was amplified from genomic DNA with a multiplex PCR assay. The Illumina HiSeq System was used to sequence the amplified TCR beta libraries as 87-base-pair reads. As for how the authors treated the data: A later analysis tallied some 79 million unique TCR beta chains across the 600 to 700 repertoires, and around 12 million of those chains were shared by two or more donors. Raw reads were error-corrected and collapsed into unique sequences with a nearest-neighbor algorithm that merged closely related sequences to remove PCR and sequencing errors. To assign V, D and J gene segments, CDR3 sequences were aligned to IMGT reference sequences. Each retained sequence needed at least a six-nucleotide match to both a V gene segment and a J gene segment. Rearrangements were classified as productive when the CDR3 lacked stop codons and remained in frame with V and J, and all other rearrangements were classified as non-productive. CDR3 was defined according to IMGT convention as the region running from the second conserved V-encoded cysteine to the conserved J-encoded phenylalanine. The earlier analysis of a few hundred of the donors excluded any sequence lacking an unambiguous match to a single V gene segment. In an earlier analysis of 587 of the donors, V segments were called functional above 56.7% productive rearrangements and were called segregating when the between-donor standard deviation exceeded 5%. To diagnose cytomegalovirus status from the catalog of TCR beta chain sequences, a statistical classification framework was built. V and J gene assignment, in a later analysis, came from comparing TCR nucleotide sequences with IMGT/GENE-DB human TR gene sequences. In a later analysis, CDR3 sequences and most-parsimonious VDJ recombination scenarios were assigned using the TCRdist pipeline. A later analysis defined each TCR beta chain by its CDR3 amino acid sequence plus V-gene family, and excluded reads lacking a unique V-gene family. To address suspected cross-contamination and a sequencing artifact, a later analysis removed a few hundred highly shared, low-generation-probability nucleotide sequences. In a later analysis, a clonal expansion index was calculated for each public chain from normalized within-repertoire ranks of inferred template counts. A later analysis computed generation probabilities with a VDJ recombination model fitted to out-of-frame rearrangements, and checked the results against IGoR. In a later analysis, hypergeometric tests were used to score TCR-TCR, TCR-HLA and TCR-CMV co-occurrence, with a repertoire-size bias correction applied to TCR pairs. False discovery rates were estimated in a later analysis by permuting HLA or CMV assignments 20 times. In a later analysis, co-occurring TCRs were grouped using DBSCAN, with TCRdist sequence similarity added in when clustering inside HLA-allele-positive subsets. Repertoires with fewer than 30,000 or more than 120,000 public chains were left out of co-occurrence clustering, as were about five repertoires with anomalous nucleotide sharing. In its TCRdb copy, this immuneACCESS table keeps in-frame sequences only and misses some clones. Where compared with another copy, unresolved V genes explain less than half of these, and the others have no known cause. V, J and clone size reflect that table, while D and trimming were determined from the DNA. For this sample there are some 150,000 clones; around 86% appear just once. 2.5% to 3.5% of the sample is in the top ten clones.

The record originates from a study of cytomegalovirus exposure and HLA in healthy donors listed by TCRdb under 2017. In the study overall: According to an earlier analysis of 587 of the donors, some 180 million T cells yielded roughly 100 million unique TCR beta sequences and approximately 280 Gb of sequence data. The T cell repertoires of around 670 subjects were profiled by immunosequencing and related to cytomegalovirus serostatus. An earlier analysis of 587 of the donors used high-throughput TCR beta sequencing to judge whether each TCR beta V gene segment behaved as functional or pseudogenic. An early release covering some 640 HLA-typed donors comprised approximately 290 gigabases of sequencing data and tens of millions of unique TCR sequences. Among the approximately 420 genotyped donors, approximately 81% belonged to the genetic ancestry cluster associated with self-reported Caucasian donors. The aim of the study was to test whether cataloging public T cell receptors could identify signatures of past pathogen exposure. Roughly 5 DR-DQ haplotypes were handled as single units for association and clustering, since linkage in the cohort was strong. Along with the roughly 670-subject first cohort, a separate validation cohort of over a hundred different subjects was used. Every discovery cohort repertoire had been produced on one sequencing platform. Among under 450 genotyped donors of the cohort, an average of around 240,000 unique TCR beta nucleotide sequences were sequenced per donor, 15% to 20% of them non-productive. High-throughput TCR immunosequencing, statistical association of individual TCRs with disease status, and machine learning were combined to predict cytomegalovirus infection status. Rather than drawing on any new phenotypic data, the later analysis identified candidate immune exposures from TCR beta sequences and the way those sequences occurred across donors. Donor age, sex, ethnicity and CMV serostatus were compiled together with the repertoire data. To study patterns of TCR occurrence, a later analysis re-analyzed previously published TCR beta repertoires from more than 550 donors and added high-resolution HLA genotyping. Typing coverage varied by locus: 629-630 donors for A, B, C, DRB1 and DQB1; approximately 560 for DQA1; over 600 for DPA1; around 490 for DPB1. Class I and class II HLA loci were covered by the typing at four-digit resolution. A later genetic analysis took genome-wide SNP genotypes for about three fifths of the roughly 670 donors and used that subset as a discovery cohort. Results the study describes overall, beyond this receptor: A later analysis found that most CMV-associated TCR beta chains appeared HLA-restricted, with HLA associations seemingly driven largely by CMV exposure. Broadly in line with IMGT annotations, most TCR beta V segments showed up in productive rearrangements about 87% or about 30% of the time in an earlier analysis of 450 to 600 of the donors. Only TCR beta chains were sequenced in this cohort, and the absence of alpha or paired-chain data limited detectable features. A few of the identified cytomegalovirus-associated TCR beta chains were confirmed in vitro to be specific for cytomegalovirus antigens. In a later genetic analysis, fewer N-insertions in productive TCRs were reported among donors in an Asian-associated ancestry cluster than the approximately 670-donor mean. In both the original and validation cohorts, the classifier was reported to diagnose cytomegalovirus status with high specificity and sensitivity. The study listed approximately 150 TCR beta chains as associated with cytomegalovirus. According to the authors, the approach could potentially be generalized to other disease states and immunological phenotypes. The earlier analysis of almost 600 of the donors excluded around 17 rarely observed V segments, including chromosome 9 orphons, because counts were too low. A group of highly shared sequence variants was considered likely to be a technical artifact of the sequencing pipeline. At a false discovery rate of 0.05, a later analysis linked some 17,000 TCR beta sequences to specific HLA alleles. According to a later analysis, TCR association rates differed among HLA loci, with DRB1 alleles showing the most associated TCRs and HLA-C alleles showing the fewest. CMV serostatus was the only immune exposure information available for the cohort. A later genetic analysis associated a missense DCLRE1C variant with V-gene and J-gene trimming of TCR beta chains, and an independent cohort replicated the association. Most TCR sequences were observed very rarely across donors, whereas some public TCRs were present in many individuals. A later analysis found that HLA-associated TCR beta chains were more clonally expanded and had lower generation probabilities than equally common non-associated chains. Because some donors lacked HLA typing at each locus, the association tests relied only on the typed subset. Presence/absence analyses assumed roughly uniform sequencing depth across donors, an assumption that may not hold. According to a later analysis, parvovirus B19, influenza, CMV and Epstein-Barr virus appeared linked to several top co-occurrence clusters. Some IMGT-functional V segments, including TRBV6-2 and TRBV6-3, could not be distinguished by the 87-base-pair reads and were therefore excluded. A further reported finding was that TCR beta sequences accurately predicted the HLA-A and HLA-B alleles for most subjects in the first cohort. Correlated functional status among segregating V segments might reflect linkage disequilibrium, but an unknown experimental factor could not be ruled out. Strong co-occurrence of HLA alleles, especially DR and DQ, made assigning TCR associations to individual alleles difficult.

Via the germline V gene (reference sequence), CDR1 is MNHEY and CDR2 SMNVEV. Trimming accounts for 5 bases at V and 10 bases at J, while the number of junction bases matched to no gene is 10. CDR3 length: 14 amino acids, cysteine to phenylalanine. Only the CDR3 portion is preserved as DNA: 42 bases, with reading frame beginning at the first base. The cohort was made up of 666 healthy bone marrow donors. Cohort members were all nominally healthy when sampled, although unrecorded immune exposures were likely present. The donor tested CMV seronegative, placing the donor among the 350 or so seronegative members of the cohort. A peripheral blood sample was collected from each donor, and TCR beta sequencing was performed on peripheral blood mononuclear cells. Genomic DNA extraction from the blood cell samples was performed with the Qiagen DNeasy Blood Extraction Kit.

The sequenced sample was PBMCs. The clonotype originates from a young woman in good health and CMV-seronegative. The sequence joins TRBV27 to TRBJ1-4, and TRBD1 matches 7 of the central bases. CDR3 protein: CASSGRTGRPKLFF. The nucleotide sequence reads as follows: TGTGCCAGCAGTGGAAGGACAGGTAGACCAAAACTGTTTTTT.